What follows are 6 T cell receptor beta chains derived from one specimen sequenced in a study of T-cell memory formation after mild COVID-19. Each CDR3 protein is one row after TCRdb ran MiXCR on the 5' RACE reads. The sample records 84,000 or so distinct CDR3 sequences, about 14% being singletons. The sequenced sample consisted of PBMCs or a T cell subset sorted from them (not recorded which). The receptor set was obtained from an adult woman who had mild COVID-19 (a few samples of this study predate the infection). Cell type and time point are not known.

A few counts support this clonotype. The rearrangement links TRBV24-1 to TRBJ2-4, with D perhaps matching TRBD1 (5 bases). Germline CDR1 is KGHDR and CDR2 is SFDVKD. There are 13 residues in the CDR3. V was cut by 0 bases and J by 13 bases, with 12 bases left in between. Here the CDR3 reads CATSDLLDQGQYF. CDR3 in DNA: TGTGCCACCAGTGATTTGCTGGACCAGGGACAGTACTTC.

The rearrangement uses TRBV12-3 or TRBV12-4 and TRBJ1-1; 7 bases match TRBD1. V dropped 2 bases and J dropped 3; count of bases not matched to a gene: 6. The CDR3 extends over 15 amino acids. The CDR3 DNA is TGTGCCAGCAGTTTAAGGGGGCTCAGGGACACTGAAGCTTTCTTT. It codes for CASSLRGLRDTEAFF.

This clonotype was seen more than once but under ten times. This chain links TRBV19 with TRBJ2-7; unclear D gene. Trimming removed 2 bases from V and 2 bases from J, with 10 bases in between. Germline CDR1 is LNHDA and CDR2 is SQIVND (reference sequence). CDR3 length equals 14 residues. The chain's CDR3 is CASSISSQAYEQYF. CDR3 DNA sequence: TGTGCCAGTAGTATAAGCAGCCAAGCCTACGAGCAGTACTTC.

The J gene is TRBJ2-3, the V gene TRBV6-2 or TRBV6-3, with D tentatively TRBD1 or TRBD2 (5 bases each). CDR3 length equals 14 residues. Germline V gives CDR1 MNHEY, CDR2 SVGEGT. Trimming stripped 5 bases from V and 4 bases from J, with 13 bases between. The CDR3 sequence is CASSTGLISDTQYF. The CDR3 DNA reads TGTGCCAGCAGTACAGGACTGATCTCAGATACGCAGTATTTT.

The chain couples TRBV19 to TRBJ2-7; TRBD2 matches at 7 bases. Trimming took 5 bases from V and 4 from J; bases not matched to a gene: 11. The CDR3 runs 15 residues. The germline CDR1 and CDR2 sequences are LNHDA and SQIVND (reference sequence). CDR3 in amino acids: CASSPSGGVGYEQYF. CDR3 bases: TGTGCCAGTAGTCCCTCGGGAGGAGTAGGGTACGAGCAGTACTTC.

V gene TRBV7-9 combines with J gene TRBJ2-3; D unresolved. The CDR3 spans 17 residues. The germline V gene has CDR1 SEHNR and CDR2 FQNEAQ (reference sequence). Trimming removed 1 base from V and 1 base from J, with 15 bases in between. Written as DNA, the CDR3 is TGTGCCAGCAGCTTAGGACCCAGGCCCTCTGGCACAGATACGCAGTATTTT. Its protein product is CASSLGPRPSGTDTQYF.